These 26 T cell receptor beta chains were all obtained from the same sample, sequenced in a study of CD8+CD57+ T cells in acquired aplastic anemia. Genomic DNA, the template, was used for profiling of the TCR beta VDJ and CDR3. A single record per CDR3 protein comes from TCRdb applying MiXCR to the reads. The data show under 200,000 distinct CDR3 sequences, with 35% to 55% seen just once and 0.9% to 1.2% held by the top ten. The source material was sorted CD4+, CD8+, or CD8+CD57+ T cells (not recorded which) from PBMCs. The receptors derive from a human donor in good health.

Ten or more counts support this clonotype. The CDR3 spells CATSRESYSNQPQHF. The DNA of the CDR3 is TGTGCCACCAGCAGAGAAAGCTATAGCAATCAGCCCCAGCATTTT. The chain uses TRBV15 and TRBJ1-5, with D unclear. The CDR3 length is 15 residues. Germline lookup yields CDR1 LNHNV and CDR2 YYDKDF (reference sequence). Trimming removed 0 bases at V and 0 bases at J, with 6 bases between.

The chain couples TRBV18 to TRBJ1-1; D remains unclear. This CDR3 comprises 12 residues. Trimming shortened V by 0 bases and J by 11 bases, and 10 bases separated the two germline ends. Germline V gene data show CDR1 as KGHSH and CDR2 as LQKENI. CDR3 sequence reads: CASSPPALSAFF. As DNA, the CDR3 is TGTGCCAGCTCACCACCTGCTTTATCCGCTTTCTTT. Combining the CDR3 with reference TRBV18 and TRBJ1-1 gives the whole variable domain NAGVMQNPRHLVRRRGQEARLRCSPMKGHSHVYWYRQLPEEGLKFMVYLQKENIIDESGMPKERFSAEFPKEGPSILRIQQVVRGDSAAYFCASSPPALSAFFGQGTRLTVV.

In its sample, this clonotype was seen a few times. The rearrangement uses TRBV19 and TRBJ1-5, with 7 positions matching TRBD1. Germline V CDR1 and CDR2: LNHDA, SQIVND (reference sequence). The CDR3 has 14 residues. The ends lost 5 bases at V and 4 bases at J; junction bases unmatched: 5. Written as DNA, the CDR3 is TGTGCCAGTAGTCCGGGACAGCTGAATCAGCCCCAGCATTTT. Translation: CASSPGQLNQPQHF.

This clonotype has at least ten counts. The genes are TRBV5-6 and TRBJ2-7; D gene uncertain. V was shortened by 2 bases and J by 4 bases, with 13 bases between the two germline ends. Germline values: CDR1 SGHDT, CDR2 YYEEEE. CDR3 length: 14 amino acids. The CDR3 spells CASSFTGYAYEQYF. The CDR3 bases are TGTGCCAGCAGCTTTACGGGTTACGCTTACGAGCAGTACTTC.

This chain joins TRBV24-1 and TRBJ2-2; no clear D. The V end was cut by 5 bases, the J end by 1 base, with 7 bases between. The CDR3 covers 14 residues. CDR1 is KGHDR and CDR2 is SFDVKD in the germline V gene. The CDR3 region has the DNA TGTGCCACCAGTGGGAAGAAGAACACCGGGGAGCTGTTTTTT. Translation: CATSGKKNTGELFF.

This clonotype was observed once. This rearrangement joins TRBV7-6 to TRBJ2-7, with D perhaps TRBD1 (5 bases). Germline V gene sequence: CDR1 SGHVS, CDR2 FNYEAQ. V lost 5 bases, J lost 4 bases, and 12 bases lay in between. The CDR3 covers 13 residues. In DNA form, the CDR3 reads TGTGCCAGCAGCACCCTCACAGGTTACGAGCAGTACTTC. This gives the protein CASSTLTGYEQYF. Full variable domain (remainder filled in from reference TRBV7-6 and TRBJ2-7): GAGVSQSPRYKVTKRGQDVALRCDPISGHVSLYWYRQALGQGPEFLTYFNYEAQQDKSGLPNDRFSAERPEGSISTLTIQRTEQRDSAMYRCASSTLTGYEQYFGPGTRLTVT.

This clonotype was counted ten times or more. This chain links TRBV10-3 with TRBJ2-7; 8 nucleotides line up with TRBD2. This CDR3 region has 14 residues. Germline CDR1 and CDR2: ENHRY and SYGVKD. V was clipped by 2 bases and J by 6 bases; unmatched bases: 6. CDR3 DNA sequence: TGTGCCATCAGTGAGGCAACTAGCGGCCGCGAGCAGTACTTC. It specifies CAISEATSGREQYF.

The chain couples TRBV7-3 to TRBJ2-1; D may correspond to TRBD1 or TRBD2 (5 bases each). The CDR3 has 15 residues. V was clipped by 6 bases and J by 9 bases, with 21 bases between them. Germline values: CDR1 SGHTA, CDR2 FQGTGA. This chain's CDR3 is CASSRTSSLGTEQFF. DNA of the CDR3: TGTGCCAGCAGTCGGACTTCCAGCCTGGGGACTGAGCAGTTCTTC. Supplemented by reference TRBV7-3 and TRBJ2-1, the full variable domain reads GAGVSQTPSNKVTEKGKYVELRCDPISGHTALYWYRQSLGQGPEFLIYFQGTGAADDSGLPNDRFFAVRPEGSVSTLKIQRTERGDSAVYLCASSRTSSLGTEQFFGPGTRLTVL.

This clonotype has at least ten counts. The chain recombines TRBV5-6 with TRBJ2-7; unclear D gene. V was trimmed by 4 bases and J by 2 bases, leaving 7 bases between them. Germline CDR1 is SGHDT and CDR2 is YYEEEE. This CDR3 has 12 residues. This CDR3 reads CASSAATYEQYF. CDR3 nucleotide sequence: TGTGCCAGCAGCGCGGCCACCTACGAGCAGTACTTC. Full variable domain (remainder filled in from reference TRBV5-6 and TRBJ2-7): DAGVTQSPTHLIKTRGQQVTLRCSPKSGHDTVSWYQQALGQGPQFIFQYYEEEERQRGNFPDRFSGHQFPNYSSELNVNALLLGDSALYLCASSAATYEQYFGPGTRLTVT.

This clonotype was counted many times. CDR3 nucleotide sequence: TGTGCCAGCAGCACCACAGGGGTGGATGGCTACACCTTC. Amino acid sequence: CASSTTGVDGYTF. This sequence joins TRBV11-2 and TRBJ1-2, with 7 bases aligning to TRBD1. V lost 5 bases and J lost 6; bases outside the gene matches: 6. The CDR3 has 13 residues. Germline CDR1 and CDR2: SGHAT and FQNNGV. The full variable domain, with the rest looked up from reference TRBV11-2 and TRBJ1-2, is EAGVAQSPRYKIIEKRQSVAFWCNPISGHATLYWYQQILGQGPKLLIQFQNNGVVDDSQLPKDRFSAERLKGVDSTLKIQPAKLEDSAVYLCASSTTGVDGYTFGSGTRLTVV.

This clonotype was seen at least ten times. The J gene is TRBJ1-5, the V gene TRBV11-2; D not resolved. Germline V CDR1 and CDR2: SGHAT, FQNNGV. Deletions cut 0 bases from V and 6 bases from J, with 9 bases between. This CDR3 region has 14 residues. CDR3 nucleotides: TGTGCCAGCAGCTTAGATCGTGGCGGTCAGCCCCAGCATTTT. Residues: CASSLDRGGQPQHF.

With respect to this clonotype: One junction end disagrees with the germline gene, perhaps due to a read error. The rearrangement joins TRBV15 to TRBJ2-7; 8 bases are shared with TRBD1. The CDR3 is 16 amino acids. Germline V gene data show CDR1 as LNHNV and CDR2 as YYDKDF (reference sequence). CDR3 DNA: TGTGCCACCGGCAGAGATCGGGCAGGGGGCAAGTACGAGCAGTACTTC. Its translation is CATGRDRAGGKYEQYF.

This clonotype was picked up many times. V usage is TRBV6-6 and J usage is TRBJ1-1; unclear D gene. In germline, CDR1 is MNHNY, CDR2 SVGAGI (reference sequence). This CDR3 has 13 amino acids. Deletions cut 5 bases from V and 1 base from J, with 8 bases between. CDR3 sequence (DNA): TGTGCCAGCAGTCGACTGACGAACACTGAAGCTTTCTTT. Translated: CASSRLTNTEAFF.

This clonotype was recorded many times. The V call is TRBV19, the J call TRBJ1-5; no reliable D call. The germline gives CDR1 LNHDA, CDR2 SQIVND (reference sequence). The CDR3 spans 14 residues. The V and J ends lost 4 bases and 8 bases respectively, with 15 bases between them. The CDR3 loop is CASSRSLNAEPQHF. Written as DNA, the CDR3 is TGTGCCAGTAGTAGGTCGCTTAACGCGGAGCCCCAGCATTTT.

The chain carries TRBV19 and TRBJ2-3, with D perhaps matching TRBD1 (6 bases). Trimming left V 3 bases short and J 6 bases short, with 13 bases between. This CDR3 contains 14 residues. CDR1 LNHDA and CDR2 SQIVND come from the germline V gene (reference sequence). CDR3 region: CASSIQGSGDTQYF. The CDR3 coding sequence is TGTGCCAGTAGTATTCAGGGGTCTGGTGATACGCAGTATTTT.

The chain recombines TRBV2 with TRBJ1-1; 8 nucleotides match TRBD1. The germline V gene encodes CDR1 SNHLY and CDR2 FYNNEI. The CDR3 runs 14 residues. The J segment lost 3 bases and the V segment lost 10 bases, leaving 10 bases of the junction unmatched. The DNA of the CDR3 is TGTGCCACTGCGTCAGGGGGCCAGGACACTGAAGCTTTCTTT. Residues: CATASGGQDTEAFF.

There are a few counts of this clonotype. This may stem from a read error, because a much larger clone lies one nucleotide away. The chain employs TRBV10-3 and TRBJ2-5, with TRBD1 matching 7 bases. V was pared by 4 bases and J by 5 bases, with 13 bases of the junction left unmatched. The CDR3 sequence is 16 residues long. Per the germline V gene, CDR1 is ENHRY and CDR2 is SYGVKD. This chain's CDR3 is CAISACLIQGQETQYF. The CDR3 DNA follows: TGTGCCATCAGTGCCTGCTTAATTCAGGGACAGGAGACCCAGTACTTC.

This clonotype was counted ten times or more. The chain uses TRBV29-1 and TRBJ2-3, with 13 bases aligning to TRBD2. Germline V CDR1 and CDR2: SQVTM, ANQGSEA. The trim removed 4 bases at V and 3 bases at J, leaving 1 base unmatched. The CDR3 is 14 amino acids. For the CDR3, the DNA is TGCAGCGTTGGGACTAGCGGGAGAACAGATACGCAGTATTTT. It codes for CSVGTSGRTDTQYF.

This clonotype was detected ten times or more. V and J are TRBV20-1 and TRBJ2-7; 7 nucleotides line up with TRBD2. Germline assignment: CDR1 DFQATT and CDR2 SNEGSKA (reference sequence). With 3 bases clipped from V and 9 bases from J, the junction kept 11 bases outside the gene matches. The CDR3 extends over 13 amino acids. The CDR3 coding sequence is TGCAGTGCTAGCATTTCAAGCGGGGTAGGGCAGTACTTC. It is translated as CSASISSGVGQYF.

This clonotype was counted a single time. The CDR3 here is CASSEMAGGVQETQYF. CDR3 DNA sequence: TGTGCCAGCAGTGAAATGGCCGGCGGAGTTCAAGAGACCCAGTACTTC. V gene TRBV5-4 combines with J gene TRBJ2-5, with no clear D. Trimming removed 5 bases from V and 2 bases from J, with 19 bases in between. The germline V gene has CDR1 SGHNT and CDR2 YYREEE (reference sequence). This CDR3 region has 16 residues. Full variable domain (missing parts from reference TRBV5-4 and TRBJ2-5): ETGVTQSPTHLIKTRGQQVTLRCSSQSGHNTVSWYQQALGQGPQFIFQYYREEENGRGNFPPRFSGLQFPNYSSELNVNALELDDSALYLCASSEMAGGVQETQYFGPGTRLLVL.

This clonotype was observed many times. The rearrangement uses TRBV20-1 and TRBJ1-1; unclear D gene. The CDR3 is 12 residues long. Germline assignment: CDR1 DFQATT and CDR2 SNEGSKA (reference sequence). The germline V and J ends were trimmed by 1 base and 1 base, with 4 bases remaining between them. The CDR3 loop reads CSARAGNTEAFF. CDR3 nucleotides: TGCAGTGCTAGAGCAGGGAACACTGAAGCTTTCTTT.

The chain has TRBV11-1 and TRBJ2-1; 10 bases are a match to TRBD2. V was pared by 5 bases and J by 6 bases, with 10 bases of the junction left unmatched. This CDR3 spans 16 amino acids. Germline lookup yields CDR1 SGHAT and CDR2 FQDESV (reference sequence). The CDR3 protein is CASSPLAGANPNEQFF. The DNA of the CDR3 is TGTGCCAGCAGCCCTCTAGCGGGGGCTAATCCCAATGAGCAGTTCTTC.

The rearrangement uses TRBV7-9 and TRBJ1-1, with 9 bases lining up with TRBD1. Germline loops: CDR1 SEHNR, CDR2 FQNEAQ (reference sequence). J lost 4 bases, V lost 3 bases, and 6 bases had no gene match. The CDR3 extends over 15 amino acids. The CDR3, as DNA: TGTGCCAGCAGCTTGGGGACAGGGCCTCTCACTGAAGCTTTCTTT. Translated: CASSLGTGPLTEAFF.

The chain combines TRBV20-1 with TRBJ1-3; D unclear. Germline-derived CDR1 and CDR2 are DFQATT and SNEGSKA (reference sequence). Trimming took 3 bases from V and 0 from J, leaving 6 bases between them. The CDR3 length is 13 residues. Written as DNA, the CDR3 is TGCAGTGCTAGCCGGATCTCTGGAAACACCATATATTTT. Its translation is CSASRISGNTIYF.

Note on this clonotype: With a much larger clone just one base away, this may be a read error. The rearrangement links TRBV5-1 to TRBJ1-1; possible D gene TRBD1, 6 bases. Germline V gene lookup returns CDR1 SGHRS and CDR2 YFSETQ. Trimming took 3 bases from V and 8 from J, leaving 11 bases between them. This CDR3 is built from 12 residues. The chain's CDR3 is CASSWGAGEAFF. CDR3 DNA: TGCGCCAGCAGCTGGGGGGCAGGGGAAGCTTTCTTT. Filled out from reference TRBV5-1 and TRBJ1-1, the complete variable domain reads KAGVTQTPRYLIKTRGQQVTLSCSPISGHRSVSWYQQTPGQGLQFLFEYFSETQRNKGNFPGRFSGRQFSNSRSEMNVSTLELGDSALYLCASSWGAGEAFFGQGTRLTVV.

This clonotype was counted at least ten times. The chain links TRBV19 to TRBJ2-1, with a possible D match to TRBD1 (6 bases). V was cut by 4 bases and J by 8 bases, with 12 bases left in between. The germline CDR1 and CDR2 sequences are LNHDA and SQIVND (reference sequence). This CDR3 spans 13 amino acids. The CDR3 is CASSSSRGYEQFF. In nucleotides, the CDR3 is TGTGCCAGTAGTAGCTCCAGGGGTTATGAGCAGTTCTTC.